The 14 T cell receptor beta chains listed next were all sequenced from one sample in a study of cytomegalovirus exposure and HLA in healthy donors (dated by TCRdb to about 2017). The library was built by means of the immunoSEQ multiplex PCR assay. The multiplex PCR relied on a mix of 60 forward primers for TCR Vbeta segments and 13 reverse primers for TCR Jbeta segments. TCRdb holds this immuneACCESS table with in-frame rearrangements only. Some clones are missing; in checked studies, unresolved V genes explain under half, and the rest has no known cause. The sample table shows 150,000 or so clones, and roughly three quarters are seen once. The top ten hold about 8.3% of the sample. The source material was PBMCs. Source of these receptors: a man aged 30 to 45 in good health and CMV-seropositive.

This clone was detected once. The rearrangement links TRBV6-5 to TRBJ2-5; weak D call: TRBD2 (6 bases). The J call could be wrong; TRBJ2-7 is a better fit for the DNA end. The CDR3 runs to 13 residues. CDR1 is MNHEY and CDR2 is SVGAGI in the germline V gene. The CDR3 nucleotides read TGTGCCAGCCGGGACTCCAACGCCTACGAGCAGTACTTC. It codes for CASRDSNAYEQYF.

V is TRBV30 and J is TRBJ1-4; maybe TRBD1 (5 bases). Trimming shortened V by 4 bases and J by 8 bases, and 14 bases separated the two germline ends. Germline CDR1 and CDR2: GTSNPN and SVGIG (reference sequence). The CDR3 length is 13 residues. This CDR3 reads CAWNTQGGEKLFF. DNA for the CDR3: TGTGCCTGGAACACCCAGGGAGGGGAAAAACTGTTTTTT.

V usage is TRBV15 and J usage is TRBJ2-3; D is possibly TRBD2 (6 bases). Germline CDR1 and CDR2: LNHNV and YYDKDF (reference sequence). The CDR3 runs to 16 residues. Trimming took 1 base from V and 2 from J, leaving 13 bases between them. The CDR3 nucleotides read TGTGCCACCAGCAGAGGACCCGGGACTTTCACAGATACGCAGTATTTT. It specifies CATSRGPGTFTDTQYF.

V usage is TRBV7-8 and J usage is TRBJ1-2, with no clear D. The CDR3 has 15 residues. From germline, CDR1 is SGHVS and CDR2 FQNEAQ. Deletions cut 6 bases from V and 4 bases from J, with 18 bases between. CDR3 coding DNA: TGTGCCAGCAGTTCCTCTGAATGGAGGAGCTATGGCTACACCTTC. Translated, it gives CASSSSEWRSYGYTF.

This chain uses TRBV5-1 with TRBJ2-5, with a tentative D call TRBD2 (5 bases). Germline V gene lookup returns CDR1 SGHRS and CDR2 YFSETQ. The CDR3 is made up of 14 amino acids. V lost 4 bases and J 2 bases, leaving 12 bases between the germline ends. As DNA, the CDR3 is TGCGCCAGCAGCCCGTGGGGAGCGCAAGAGACCCAGTACTTC. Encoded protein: CASSPWGAQETQYF. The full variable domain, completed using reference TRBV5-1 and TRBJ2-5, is KAGVTQTPRYLIKTRGQQVTLSCSPISGHRSVSWYQQTPGQGLQFLFEYFSETQRNKGNFPGRFSGRQFSNSRSEMNVSTLELGDSALYLCASSPWGAQETQYFGPGTRLLVL.

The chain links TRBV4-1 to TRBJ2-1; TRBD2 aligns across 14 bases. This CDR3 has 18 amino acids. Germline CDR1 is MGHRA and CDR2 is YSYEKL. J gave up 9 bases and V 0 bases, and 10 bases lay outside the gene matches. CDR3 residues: CASSQDRGTSGSFIEQFF. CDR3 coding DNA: TGCGCCAGCAGCCAAGATCGGGGGACTAGCGGGAGTTTTATTGAGCAGTTCTTC.

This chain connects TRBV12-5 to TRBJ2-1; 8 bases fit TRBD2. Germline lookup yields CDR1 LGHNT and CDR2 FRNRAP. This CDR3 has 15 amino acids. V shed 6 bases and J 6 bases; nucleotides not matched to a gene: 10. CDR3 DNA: TGTGCTAGTGGCAAACCCGGGACTAGTACCAATGAGCAGTTCTTC. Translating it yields CASGKPGTSTNEQFF.

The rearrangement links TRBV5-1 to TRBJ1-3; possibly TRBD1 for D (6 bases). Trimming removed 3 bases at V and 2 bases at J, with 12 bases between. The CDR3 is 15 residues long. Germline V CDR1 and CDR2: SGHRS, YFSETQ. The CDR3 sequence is CASSWVAGAGNTIYF. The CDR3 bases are TGCGCCAGCAGCTGGGTCGCAGGGGCTGGAAACACCATATATTTT.

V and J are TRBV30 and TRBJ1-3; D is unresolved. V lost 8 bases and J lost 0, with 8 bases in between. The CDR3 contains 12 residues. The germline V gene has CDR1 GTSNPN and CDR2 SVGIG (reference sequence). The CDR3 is CAAAPSGNTIYF. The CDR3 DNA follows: TGTGCCGCGGCACCCTCTGGAAACACCATATATTTT.

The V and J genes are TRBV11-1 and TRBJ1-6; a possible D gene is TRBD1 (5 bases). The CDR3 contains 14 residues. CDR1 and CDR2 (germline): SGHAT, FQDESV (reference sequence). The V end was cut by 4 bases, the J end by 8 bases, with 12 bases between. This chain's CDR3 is CASSSRTYYSPLHF. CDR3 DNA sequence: TGTGCCAGCAGCTCCCGGACATATTATTCACCCCTCCACTTT.

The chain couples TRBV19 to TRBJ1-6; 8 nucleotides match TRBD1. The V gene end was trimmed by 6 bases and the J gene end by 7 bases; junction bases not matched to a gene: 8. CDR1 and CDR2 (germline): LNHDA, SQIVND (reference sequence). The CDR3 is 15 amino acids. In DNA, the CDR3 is TGTGCCAGTAGGTATTCAGGGGGCGTCAATTCACCCCTCCACTTT. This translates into CASRYSGGVNSPLHF.

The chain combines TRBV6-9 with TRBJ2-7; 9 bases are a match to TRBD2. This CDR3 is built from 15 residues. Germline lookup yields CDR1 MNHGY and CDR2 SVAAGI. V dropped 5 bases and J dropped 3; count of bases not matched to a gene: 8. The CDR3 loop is CASSPTGTSSYEQYF. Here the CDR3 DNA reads TGTGCCAGCAGTCCTACCGGGACTAGCAGCTACGAGCAGTACTTC.

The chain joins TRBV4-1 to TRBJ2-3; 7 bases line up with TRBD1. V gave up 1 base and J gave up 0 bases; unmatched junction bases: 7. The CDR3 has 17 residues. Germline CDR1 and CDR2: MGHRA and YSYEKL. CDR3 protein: CASSQVATGLSTDTQYF. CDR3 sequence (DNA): TGCGCCAGCAGCCAAGTAGCGACAGGGCTTAGCACAGATACGCAGTATTTT.

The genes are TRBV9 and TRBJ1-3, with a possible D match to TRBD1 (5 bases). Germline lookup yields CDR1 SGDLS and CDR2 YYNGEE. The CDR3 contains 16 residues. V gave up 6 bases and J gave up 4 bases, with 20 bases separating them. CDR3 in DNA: TGTGCCAGCACCGCAGACGGGGGTTGGTCCGGAAACACCATATATTTT. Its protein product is CASTADGGWSGNTIYF.